The text below deals with one TCR beta chain. This clone was recorded only once. What this receptor recognizes is not known. Qualities for individual bases were not recorded, and no much larger clone is one base off. The sample belongs to a study of T cell responses to AZD1222 COVID-19 vaccine (dated by TCRdb to the early 2020s). Background on the whole study: Because spike-specific TCR depth and breadth did not differ between the two schedules, AZD1222 recipients who got a second dose at roughly 4 weeks were pooled with those who got a second dose at roughly 12 weeks. Trial participants were enrolled by age into 18-55, 56-69 and 70-plus year subgroups, with roughly 150, 30 and 60 TCR-sequenced participants respectively. TCR sequencing covered fewer than 250 trial participants: about 210 given two doses of AZD1222 and 26 given two doses of MenACWY control vaccine.

Reading from cysteine to phenylalanine, the CDR3 counts 13 amino acids. The only DNA kept is the CDR3, 39 bases in frame from the first base. V is cut by 4 bases and J by 0 bases, and the space between the germline ends is 8 bases. The germline V gene encodes CDR1 SGHDT and CDR2 YYEEEE. In the paper's terms, the time point label means: baseline before first vaccination. The vaccinee samples were drawn from two UK trials, COV001 and COV002, one of which was a single-blind randomized controlled phase 2/3 trial testing AZD1222 (ChAdOx1 nCoV-19) in healthy adults. Trial participant PBMC samples were collected at day 0 and day 28 after the second dose for TCRbeta chain sequencing. The CDR3 regions of human TCRbeta chains were analyzed by immunosequencing. As for the original processing: TCRs in the repertoires were matched against a reference library of SARS-CoV-2-specific TCRs that had been generated with the MIRA antigen-specificity platform. Breadth meant the fraction of unique TCRs that were SARS-CoV-2-associated, whereas depth meant the fraction of total T cells that were SARS-CoV-2-associated. Using the MIRA data, each spike-specific TCR was mapped to the spike region that the TCR reacts to and placed in a CD4 or CD8 class. Log10-transformed breadth and depth values were compared by one-way ANOVA with Sidak's multiple comparisons tests. TCRdb's version of the immuneACCESS table is confined to in-frame rearrangements and falls short of the full clone set. An unresolved V gene accounts for under half of the shortfall where checked; the remainder is of unknown origin. V, J and clone size are taken as reported in that table, and D and trimming were inferred from the DNA itself. This sample has some 110,000 clones in its table, and about 87% of those were observed once. Together, the top ten hold roughly 4% of the sample.

Findings and caveats that apply to the study as a whole: The 56-69-year group was small, and its depth increase did not reach significance, likely because of low power. CD4 TCRs associated with the vaccine covered the entire spike protein, and the dominant responses were in regions 160-218 and 743-854. Reportedly, close to half of the unique spike-specific TCRs recognized epitopes lying outside the regions that are mutated in the B.1.351 and B.1.1.7 variants. Participants were mostly white British and included more females than males, and it was suggested by the authors that clonal diversity may have been underestimated. Conclusions about previously exposed vaccinees were limited because only a handful of AZD1222 recipients were SARS-CoV-2 seropositive at baseline. After two AZD1222 doses, spike-specific TCR breadth and depth were significantly higher than at day 0 and than in MenACWY recipients. Because no day 14 peak-response samples were available, repertoires were characterized only after the peak T cell response.

This clonotype was obtained from an adult in good health. The rearranged segments are TRBV5-6 and TRBJ2-7; confidence is insufficient to name the D gene. The source material was peripheral blood, sampled on day 0 of AZD1222 vaccination. The nucleotides are TGTGCCAGCAGCCCAGGTAGCTCCTACGAGCAGTACTTC. Its translation is CASSPGSSYEQYF.